A selection of T cell receptor beta chains follows, all from one sample in a study of blood T cell repertoires in COVID-19. This table comes from immunoSEQ multiplex PCR, and its TCRdb copy is limited to in-frame clones, with some not included. Of 250,000 to 300,000 clones detected, 90% appear once; the ten largest clones hold 3.7%. Sequenced material: peripheral blood. The receptor source for this set is a woman in her thirties or forties with acute or convalescent COVID-19. CDR3s include the opening cysteine and the closing phenylalanine or tryptophan.

CDR3	V	J
CASSHTGAGNTIYF	TRBV14	TRBJ1-3
CASSPENTGELFF	TRBV5-4	TRBJ2-2
CASSVGGGTITGELFF	TRBV9	TRBJ2-2
CASSDERDTEAFF	TRBV2	TRBJ1-1
CASSQILAGGVTSTDTQYF	TRBV3-1/TRBV3-2	TRBJ2-3
CASSLDPRLAGGPVDTQYF	TRBV11-2	TRBJ2-3
CASSLGGENYGYTF	TRBV7-2	TRBJ1-2
CASSLGGGLNTGELFF	TRBV5-1	TRBJ2-2
CASSLTESYGYTF	TRBV2	TRBJ1-2
CASSIGGGRFTYNEQFF	TRBV19	TRBJ2-1
CASITVGEGDTEAFF	TRBV5-6	TRBJ1-1
CASARQGGVYGYTF	TRBV6-5	TRBJ1-2
CATGRTGTNYGYTF	TRBV24-1	TRBJ1-2
CATSRMGQGMGAFF	TRBV15	TRBJ1-1
CASSAGTGGSNTIYF	TRBV5-6	TRBJ1-3
CASSAPGTGRTGANVLTF	TRBV5-8	TRBJ2-6
CASSQGGGIVYTEAFF	TRBV6-1	TRBJ1-1
CASAPIRDYSGNTIYF	TRBV3-1/TRBV3-2	TRBJ1-3
CATRLADPGGELFF	TRBV5-1	TRBJ2-2
CASSTRLAGGRTGELFF	TRBV19	TRBJ2-2
CASSWGQGGENIQYF	TRBV11-2	TRBJ2-4
CASSYSKTGVYGYTF	TRBV6-5	TRBJ1-2
CASSLGTGVGNTIYF	TRBV5-6	TRBJ1-3
CAWSVDRYTEAFF	TRBV30	TRBJ1-1
CASSKTGTGHTEAFF	TRBV6-5	TRBJ1-1
CASSLLSSYNSPLHF	TRBV27	TRBJ1-6
CASSWTGQGDTEAFF	TRBV6-6	TRBJ1-1
CASWTTGANVLTF	TRBV5-4	TRBJ2-6
CASSMGQVNSPLHF	TRBV19	TRBJ1-6
CATSDLTAGGQDTQYF	TRBV24-1	TRBJ2-3
CASRREDLPGGYTF	TRBV2	TRBJ1-2
CASSPGRGGAENYGYTF	TRBV18	TRBJ1-2
CASSRGTSPQETQYF	TRBV14	TRBJ2-5
CASRSTGWGNYGYTF	TRBV28	TRBJ1-2
CASRTVGNQPQHF	TRBV19	TRBJ1-5
CASSVGEGHGYTF	TRBV9	TRBJ1-2
CAWNRENTGELFF	TRBV30	TRBJ2-2
CAIAAGTGQGNQPQHF	TRBV10-3	TRBJ1-5
CATSRPGTEYNEQFF	TRBV15	TRBJ2-1
CASSPGQGNGYTF	TRBV6-5	TRBJ1-2
CASSPRLAGWGDTQYF	TRBV9	TRBJ2-3
CASSLGGGANYGYTF	TRBV27	TRBJ1-2
CASKYSLSLSGKLFF	TRBV21-1	TRBJ1-4
CATPDRRETQYF	TRBV5-1	TRBJ2-5
CASSTTGNYGYTF	TRBV19	TRBJ1-2
CASGRQGIGANVLTF	TRBV12-5	TRBJ2-6
CASSLISSQETQYF	TRBV5-6	TRBJ2-5
CASRAGVTGELFF	TRBV6-5	TRBJ2-2
CASTALSGVENYGYTF	TRBV10-1	TRBJ1-2
CASSLIRGRGTQYF	TRBV11-2	TRBJ2-5
CASSSFGENYGYTF	TRBV7-2	TRBJ1-2
CASSVGQGSPGETQYF	TRBV9	TRBJ2-5